This T cell receptor beta chain was profiled in a study of blood T cell repertoires in COVID-19. Study-level information: Specimens from acute and convalescent COVID-19 originated in the United States, Italy and Spain. The analysed material was cDNA or gDNA that came from T cells, B-cell-depleted T cells, or PBMCs.

In the original analysis: It was from reference gene primer amplification that nucleated cell counts were estimated. Measured with immunoSEQ multiplex PCR; TCRdb has only the in-frame clones, and not every one. V and J calls and clone size are those listed in that table; D and trimming were worked out from the DNA. The data hold roughly 190,000 clones, with about 85% observed a single time. The CDR3 runs 18 residues. Trimming took off 1 base at V and 1 base at J, with 16 bases between the two ends. The germline CDR1 and CDR2 sequences are KGHDR and SFDVKD. Sequenced: peripheral blood. The TCR was taken from a man aged 55 to 70 with active or convalescent COVID-19. The genes are TRBV24-1 and TRBJ2-4, with D possibly TRBD1 on 6 matching bases. CDR3 loop: CATSDFWNRESAKNIQYF. The CDR3 DNA follows: TGTGCCACCAGTGATTTTTGGAACAGGGAGTCTGCCAAAAACATTCAGTACTTC.